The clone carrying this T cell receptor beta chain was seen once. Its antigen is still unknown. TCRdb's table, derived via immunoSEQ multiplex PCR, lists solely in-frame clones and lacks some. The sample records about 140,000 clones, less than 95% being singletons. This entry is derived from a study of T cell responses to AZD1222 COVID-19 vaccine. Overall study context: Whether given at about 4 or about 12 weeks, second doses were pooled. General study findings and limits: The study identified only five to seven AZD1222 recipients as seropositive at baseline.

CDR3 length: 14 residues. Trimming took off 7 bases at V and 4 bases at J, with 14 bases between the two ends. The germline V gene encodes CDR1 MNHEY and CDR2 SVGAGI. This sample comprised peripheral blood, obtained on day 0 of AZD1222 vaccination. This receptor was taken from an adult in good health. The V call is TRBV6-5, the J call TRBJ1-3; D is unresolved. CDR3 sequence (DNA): TGTGCCAGCATTCGTGAGGGCAGGGGAAACACCATATATTTT. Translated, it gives CASIREGRGNTIYF.